This T cell receptor beta chain appears in the sequencing data of a study of cytomegalovirus exposure and HLA in healthy donors. Study conclusions and caveats: Another analysis was done later, and it associated approximately 18,000 TCR beta sequences with HLA alleles at 0.05 false discovery rate. Analyses of presence and absence presupposed an approximately uniform sequencing depth across donors. For TCR beta chains, V- and J-gene trimming was later linked to a missense DCLRE1C variant.

CDR1 and CDR2 (germline): LNHDA, SQIVND (reference sequence). The CDR3 is made up of 14 amino acids. V lost 5 bases to trimming and J lost 5 bases, with 12 bases between them. Concerning this clone itself: No antigen is known for it.

PCR primers comprised 60 Vbeta and 13 Jbeta primers. Measured with immunoSEQ multiplex PCR; TCRdb has only the in-frame clones, and not every one. The table lists around 100,000 clones, around three quarters of them singletons. The chain recombines TRBV19 with TRBJ1-4; a weak D match, TRBD1 (6 bases). Specimen: PBMCs. This TCR derives from a woman between 18 and 29 years old in good health and CMV-seropositive. The CDR3, as DNA: TGTGCCAGTAGTGGGGGGGCAGGGAATGAAAAACTGTTTTTT. Protein: CASSGGAGNEKLFF.